The T cell receptor beta chain under discussion was sequenced for a study of shared clonotypes between healthy human individuals. Assay used: immunoSEQ multiplex PCR; TCRdb lists only in-frame clones, some missing. The sample holds 2 million to 3 million clones, roughly 93% seen once. Study-level results: Only blood samples were collected, and tissue repertoires likely differ.

A remark on this clone: Its antigen is as yet unknown.

V dropped 2 bases and J dropped 6 bases, with 9 bases sitting between them. CDR3 length: 12 amino acids. The germline V gene encodes CDR1 SGHRS and CDR2 YFSETQ. This TCR derives from a young man in good health. Some clones in this sample may be carry-over from other donors' samples. The sequenced sample consisted of naive CD4+ T cells from PBMCs. The subset: CD45RA+ positively selected. The chain has TRBV5-1 and TRBJ2-7; D call uncertain. Here the CDR3 DNA reads TGCGCCAGCAGCTTCTACCAGTCCGAGCAGTACTTC. Translation: CASSFYQSEQYF.